This TCR beta chain was found in a study of siplizumab effects on memory and regulatory T cells. Findings and limits, study-wide: Relative to controls at more than 25%, mappable alloreactive CD4+ clones exhibited a mean Treg-derived proportion of over 60% with siplizumab.

Sequencing used immunoSEQ multiplex PCR; TCRdb keeps in-frame clones, though not all of them. The sample shows some 56,000 clones, less than 98% of them seen only once. As to this clone: No antigen is known for it.

V was pared by 3 bases and J by 3 bases, with 7 bases of the junction left unmatched. This CDR3 comprises 15 residues. Germline V CDR1 and CDR2: SGDLS, YYNGEE. The chain uses TRBV9 and TRBJ2-3; 7 bases fit TRBD1. The TCR originated in a human donor in good health. Sequenced sample: naive CD8+ T cells sorted from blood. Written as DNA, the CDR3 is TGTGCCAGCAGCGGCACAGGGGCAGGTACAGATACGCAGTATTTT. Protein sequence: CASSGTGAGTDTQYF.